One and the same sample provided the 26 T cell receptor beta chains below, sequenced in a study of control samples from healthy donors and cancer patients. The data were produced by immunoSEQ multiplex PCR, yet TCRdb's version contains in-frame clones alone and is incomplete. Of roughly 80,000 clones listed, roughly 90% are singletons. The sequenced material came from PBMCs. Receptor source: a woman aged 55-70 years with head and neck cancer.

V is TRBV28 and J is TRBJ1-4, with 8 positions matching TRBD1. CDR3 length: 15 amino acids. V was pared by 4 bases and J by 5 bases, with 6 bases of the junction left unmatched. Germline assignment: CDR1 MDHEN and CDR2 SYDVKM. The DNA for the CDR3 is TGTGCCAGCAGTTCGGAGGACAGGGTAAATGAAAAACTGTTTTTT. It translates to CASSSEDRVNEKLFF.

The rearrangement joins TRBV29-1 to TRBJ1-1, with D uncertain. This CDR3 has 13 amino acids. With 4 bases removed from V and 1 base from J, the gap between germline ends came to 10 bases. The germline V gene encodes CDR1 SQVTM and CDR2 ANQGSEA. The CDR3 region is CSVGFLSNTEAFF. In DNA form, the CDR3 reads TGCAGCGTTGGTTTTCTGTCGAACACTGAAGCTTTCTTT.

The V gene is TRBV19, the J gene TRBJ1-4, with no clear D. CDR1 is LNHDA, CDR2 SQIVND, per germline (reference sequence). The CDR3 has 17 amino acids. Trimming stripped 3 bases from V and 8 bases from J, with 22 bases between. The CDR3 spells CASSIPPGEASGEKLFF. The CDR3 DNA follows: TGTGCCAGTAGTATTCCTCCCGGGGAGGCATCGGGGGAAAAACTGTTTTTT.

The V call is TRBV19, the J call TRBJ2-1; 7 positions match TRBD1. The CDR3 is 15 amino acids. The germline CDR1 and CDR2 sequences are LNHDA and SQIVND (reference sequence). V lost 0 bases, J lost 6 bases, and 5 bases stayed unmatched. CDR3 bases: TGTGCCAGTAGTATAGATCCGACAGGGACCAATGAGCAGTTCTTC. Its translation: CASSIDPTGTNEQFF.

The chain recombines TRBV27 with TRBJ2-7, with 11 positions matching TRBD2. Gene TRBJ2-1 matches the end of the DNA better, so the J call may be wrong. The CDR3 covers 14 residues. CDR1 MNHEY and CDR2 SMNVEV come from the germline V gene (reference sequence). CDR3 sequence: CASKLAGVYNEQFF. As DNA, the CDR3 is TGTGCCAGTAAACTAGCGGGAGTTTACAATGAGCAGTTCTTC.

The V and J genes are TRBV11-2 and TRBJ2-1; no firm D call. Trimming left V 5 bases short and J 0 bases short, with 11 bases between. Germline lookup yields CDR1 SGHAT and CDR2 FQNNGV. The CDR3 consists of 15 residues. CDR3 region: CASSGMLSSYNEQFF. CDR3 DNA sequence: TGTGCCAGCAGCGGCATGCTGAGCTCCTACAATGAGCAGTTCTTC. Looking up the rest from reference TRBV11-2 and TRBJ2-1 gives the full variable domain: EAGVAQSPRYKIIEKRQSVAFWCNPISGHATLYWYQQILGQGPKLLIQFQNNGVVDDSQLPKDRFSAERLKGVDSTLKIQPAKLEDSAVYLCASSGMLSSYNEQFFGPGTRLTVL.

The chain uses TRBV21-1 and TRBJ2-5; the table's TRBD1 call for D was not verified on the DNA. TRBV21-1 is reported as a pseudogene. This CDR3 has 16 amino acids. In DNA form, the CDR3 reads TGTGCCAGCAGCAAGAGACAGTACAGTGCCCAAGAGACCCAGTACTTC. As protein: CASSKRQYSAQETQYF.

This chain connects TRBV5-4 to TRBJ1-1; perhaps TRBD1 as D (6 bases). Germline CDR1 SGHNT, CDR2 YYREEE (reference sequence). Trimming removed 3 bases at V and 8 bases at J, with 11 bases between. The CDR3 has 12 residues. CDR3 protein: CASSWDTAEAFF. In DNA form, the CDR3 reads TGTGCCAGCAGCTGGGACACCGCCGAAGCTTTCTTT. Looking up the rest from reference TRBV5-4 and TRBJ1-1 gives the full variable domain: ETGVTQSPTHLIKTRGQQVTLRCSSQSGHNTVSWYQQALGQGPQFIFQYYREEENGRGNFPPRFSGLQFPNYSSELNVNALELDDSALYLCASSWDTAEAFFGQGTRLTVV.

V gene TRBV7-9 combines with J gene TRBJ2-2; no clear D gene. V was trimmed by 2 bases and J by 5 bases, leaving 9 bases between them. The length of the CDR3 is 14 residues. Germline assignment: CDR1 SEHNR and CDR2 FQNEAQ (reference sequence). CDR3 residues: CASSLMVATGELFF. The CDR3, as DNA: TGTGCCAGCAGCTTAATGGTGGCAACCGGGGAGCTGTTTTTT. Based on the CDR3 plus reference TRBV7-9 and TRBJ2-2, the full variable domain is DTGVSQNPRHKITKRGQNVTFRCDPISEHNRLYWYRQTLGQGPEFLTYFQNEAQLEKSRLLSDRFSAERPKGSFSTLEIQRTEQGDSAMYLCASSLMVATGELFFGEGSRLTVL.

The rearrangement links TRBV5-1 to TRBJ2-7; D tentatively fits TRBD1 or TRBD2 (6 bases each). Per germline, CDR1 SGHRS and CDR2 YFSETQ. This CDR3 has 16 residues. Trimming took off 5 bases at V and 7 bases at J, with 25 bases between the two ends. CDR3 nucleotides: TGCGCCAGCAGGGGGGGCGTTGAAGGGCCGAGAGGTGAGCAGTACTTC. Translating it yields CASRGGVEGPRGEQYF.

By sample share, this clone is medium-sized. The V call is TRBV7-2, the J call TRBJ2-3, with D maybe TRBD2 (5 bases). This CDR3 is built from 15 residues. Trimming took 2 bases from V and 6 from J, leaving 15 bases between them. Germline V gene data show CDR1 as SGHTA and CDR2 as FQGNSA. DNA of the CDR3: TGTGCCAGCAGCTTAATTAGGAGCGCGGGCGATACGCAGTATTTT. Protein: CASSLIRSAGDTQYF.

V and J are TRBV30 and TRBJ2-5; 7 nucleotides align to TRBD1. There are 14 residues in the CDR3. The germline V gene has CDR1 GTSNPN and CDR2 SVGIG (reference sequence). V lost 0 bases, J lost 2 bases, and 3 bases stayed unmatched. The chain's CDR3 is CAWSVWTGQETQYF. CDR3 coding DNA: TGTGCCTGGAGTGTCTGGACAGGACAAGAGACCCAGTACTTC.

The V gene is TRBV28, the J gene TRBJ1-3, with D possibly TRBD1 on 5 matching bases. Germline-derived CDR1 and CDR2 are MDHEN and SYDVKM. Trimming removed 1 base at V and 9 bases at J, with 16 bases between. This CDR3 region has 15 residues. The CDR3 region has the DNA TGTGCCAGCAGTTTATCAGGATCGGGGGTCGGCACCATATATTTT. This sequence encodes CASSLSGSGVGTIYF.

The chain joins TRBV2 to TRBJ2-1; 12 nucleotides align to TRBD2. The CDR3 totals 15 residues. Per germline, CDR1 SNHLY and CDR2 FYNNEI. Trimming at V came to 7 bases and at J to 4 bases, leaving 5 bases not matched to a gene. CDR3 residues: CASIQGTSGYNEQFF. The CDR3, as DNA: TGTGCCAGCATCCAAGGGACTAGCGGGTACAATGAGCAGTTCTTC.

The rearrangement joins TRBV24-1 to TRBJ2-1; the D gene is possibly TRBD2 (6 bases). The CDR3 loop spans 15 amino acids. Germline CDR1 reads KGHDR; CDR2 reads SFDVKD. Between the trimmed V and J ends, which lost 2 bases and 9 bases, there was a span of 16 bases. The CDR3 region is CATSDSRGRGGEQFF. CDR3 DNA: TGTGCCACCAGTGATTCGCGGGGAAGGGGTGGTGAGCAGTTCTTC.

This chain connects TRBV6-2 or TRBV6-3 to TRBJ1-2; no definite D call. The V and J ends lost 5 bases and 3 bases respectively, with 7 bases between them. This CDR3 contains 12 residues. The germline gives CDR1 MNHEY, CDR2 SVGEGT. DNA of the CDR3: TGTGCCAGCAGTCGGGGTGACTATGGCTACACCTTC. Encoded protein: CASSRGDYGYTF.

The rearrangement links TRBV5-1 to TRBJ2-5; D not resolved. Deletions cut 2 bases from V and 1 base from J, with 6 bases between. This CDR3 has 13 residues. CDR1 and CDR2 (germline): SGHRS, YFSETQ. CDR3 protein: CASSFSTQETQYF. The CDR3 nucleotides read TGCGCCAGCAGCTTCAGCACCCAAGAGACCCAGTACTTC.

The gene calls are TRBV13 and TRBJ1-6; possibly TRBD1 for D (6 bases). The V and J ends lost 2 bases and 7 bases respectively, with 12 bases between them. Germline V gene data show CDR1 as PRHDT and CDR2 as FYEKMQ (reference sequence). The CDR3 is 15 residues long. The CDR3 nucleotides are TGTGCCAGCAGCTTAAGGTGGGGGCGGAATTCACCCCTCCACTTT. Translated, it gives CASSLRWGRNSPLHF.

V gene TRBV9 combines with J gene TRBJ2-5; no definite D call. Between the trimmed V and J ends, which lost 2 bases and 4 bases, there was a span of 15 bases. The germline V gene encodes CDR1 SGDLS and CDR2 YYNGEE. The CDR3 runs to 15 residues. Written as DNA, the CDR3 is TGTGCCAGCAGCGTCAACGGTGGGGATGGAGAGACCCAGTACTTC. It is translated as CASSVNGGDGETQYF.

This clone was seen only a few times. In DNA form, the CDR3 reads TGTGCCAGCAGCTGGGGACTACCCTCCTACAATGAGCAGTTCTTC. Translated, it gives CASSWGLPSYNEQFF. V gene TRBV11-1 combines with J gene TRBJ2-1; the match to TRBD2 covers 7 bases. Germline V gene sequence: CDR1 SGHAT, CDR2 FQDESV (reference sequence). Trimming at V came to 4 bases and at J to 0 bases, leaving 3 bases not matched to a gene. The CDR3 covers 15 residues.

The V call is TRBV14, the J call TRBJ1-3; D is undetermined. Germline V gene lookup returns CDR1 SGHDN and CDR2 FVKESK. CDR3 length: 16 amino acids. The V gene lost 0 bases and the J gene lost 4 bases, with 13 bases spanning the gap. The CDR3 bases are TGTGCCAGCAGCCAAGATGAAGGATTAGCAGGAAACACCATATATTTT. Encoded protein: CASSQDEGLAGNTIYF.

This chain joins TRBV7-2 and TRBJ1-2, with a weak D call TRBD1 (5 bases). This CDR3 has 18 residues. Per germline, CDR1 SGHTA and CDR2 FQGNSA. V was cut by 2 bases and J by 1 base, with 20 bases left in between. The CDR3 DNA follows: TGTGCCAGCAGCTTATCAATCTTGGCGACAGTGAATAACTATGGCTACACCTTC. Its translation is CASSLSILATVNNYGYTF.

J is TRBJ2-5 and V is TRBV24-1; 12 positions match TRBD2. Germline values: CDR1 KGHDR, CDR2 SFDVKD. The CDR3 loop spans 16 amino acids. Trimming took 3 bases from V and 5 from J; bases not matched to a gene: 6. CDR3 sequence: CATSDPTSGGTETQYF. In DNA, the CDR3 is TGTGCCACCAGTGATCCTACTAGCGGGGGGACGGAGACCCAGTACTTC.

The chain combines TRBV18 with TRBJ1-3; no firm D call. Trimming removed 3 bases at V and 0 bases at J, with 12 bases between. From germline, CDR1 is KGHSH and CDR2 LQKENI. The CDR3 contains 16 residues. For the CDR3, the DNA is TGTGCCAGCTCACCTGTTTTGACTTACTCTGGAAACACCATATATTTT. Translation gives CASSPVLTYSGNTIYF.

This chain uses TRBV6-5 with TRBJ1-2; 11 bases are shared with TRBD1. With V trimmed by 0 bases and J by 9 bases, 3 bases remained unmatched. The CDR3 is 14 amino acids. CDR1 is MNHEY and CDR2 is SVGAGI in the germline V gene. The CDR3, as DNA: TGTGCCAGCAGTTACTCGAGGGACAGGGGGAGCTACACCTTC. This sequence encodes CASSYSRDRGSYTF.

This clone was recorded once. The CDR3 sequence: CASSRGTIEANEQFF. The CDR3 DNA is TGTGCCAGCTCACGGGGGACTATCGAGGCCAATGAGCAGTTCTTC. The chain carries TRBV18 and TRBJ2-1; 7 positions agree with TRBD2. J lost 6 bases, V lost 4 bases, and 9 bases had no gene match. Germline V gives CDR1 KGHSH, CDR2 LQKENI. CDR3 length: 15 amino acids.